Only a few counts were recorded for the clone carrying this T cell receptor beta chain. TCRdb reanalysed the 5' RACE reads using MiXCR and keeps one entry per CDR3 protein. This table has approximately 400,000 distinct CDR3 sequences, 20% to 25% appearing once. The sample originates from a study of T-cell memory formation after mild COVID-19. CDR1 KGHSH and CDR2 LQKENI come from the germline V gene. V was clipped by 1 base and J by 3 bases, with 9 bases between them. The CDR3 is 14 amino acids. Material: PBMCs or a T cell subset sorted from them (not recorded which). This receptor was taken from an adult woman who had mild COVID-19 (a few samples of this study predate the infection). Cell type and time point are not known. The chain employs TRBV18 and TRBJ2-5; no firm D call. The DNA of the CDR3 is TGTGCCAGCTCACCACGGGCAATCGAAGAGACCCAGTACTTC. Protein product: CASSPRAIEETQYF. The full variable domain, its missing parts supplied by reference TRBV18 and TRBJ2-5, is NAGVMQNPRHLVRRRGQEARLRCSPMKGHSHVYWYRQLPEEGLKFMVYLQKENIIDESGMPKERFSAEFPKEGPSILRIQQVVRGDSAAYFCASSPRAIEETQYFGPGTRLLVL.